This T cell receptor (beta chain) was documented in a study of blood T cells in healthy people across ages. Findings and limits, study-wide: Diversity was estimated from one million T cells, and these estimates were considered underestimates. While age rose, TCR beta diversity per million T cells dropped in a roughly linear way. Because sorting was not performed, PBMCs prevented conclusive naive versus antigen-experienced comparison.

Alongside a J-beta primer mix, a sample-barcoded 5' primer served in a second PCR lasting 7 to 11 cycles. TCRdb re-analysed the 5' RACE reads in MiXCR, keeping a single row per CDR3 protein. The repertoire consists of about 930,000 distinct CDR3 sequences, with roughly 29% occurring once and the leading ten covering 10%. In the case of this clonotype: Its antigen remains unknown.

V lost 8 bases and J lost 0; bases outside the gene matches: 6. Germline CDR1 reads MNHEY; CDR2 reads SMNVEV (reference sequence). The CDR3 contains 14 residues. A further study also used this sample, focusing on T cells of mothers and their children.

V gene TRBV27 combines with J gene TRBJ1-1, with 7 nucleotides matching TRBD1. The sequence was collected from a woman aged 40 to 55 in good health. The material sequenced was blood. The chain's CDR3 is CASCDGTVNTEAFF. Written as DNA, the CDR3 is TGTGCCAGCTGCGACGGGACAGTGAACACTGAAGCTTTCTTT.